The 19 T cell receptor beta chains given below trace back to one sample, sequenced in a study of cytomegalovirus exposure and HLA in healthy donors. Researchers ran the PCR with 60 Vbeta and 13 Jbeta primers. TCRdb keeps only in-frame clones here, not all; method: immunoSEQ multiplex PCR. In the table there are tens of thousands of clones, approximately 80% of which are singletons. Sequenced input: PBMCs. Source of these receptors: a man aged 50 to 59 in good health and CMV-seronegative.

V gene TRBV2 combines with J gene TRBJ2-2; tentative D call: TRBD1 (6 bases). Per germline, CDR1 SNHLY and CDR2 FYNNEI. This CDR3 contains 15 residues. The germline V and J ends were trimmed by 5 bases and 4 bases, with 14 bases remaining between them. The chain's CDR3 is CASSSQGLRTGELFF. The DNA of the CDR3 is TGTGCCAGCAGTAGCCAGGGGTTACGCACCGGGGAGCTGTTTTTT.

DNA for the CDR3: TGTGCCAGCAGCTTGGCGACAGGGATTGACTATGGCTACACCTTC. This sequence encodes CASSLATGIDYGYTF. The V and J genes are TRBV5-4 and TRBJ1-2, with 7 bases lining up with TRBD1. Germline CDR1 and CDR2: SGHNT and YYREEE (reference sequence). The CDR3 is 15 residues long. The J segment lost 3 bases and the V segment lost 0 bases, leaving 5 bases of the junction unmatched.

V usage is TRBV7-9 and J usage is TRBJ2-3; 8 bases are a match to TRBD1. Germline CDR1 is SEHNR and CDR2 is FQNEAQ (reference sequence). The CDR3 is made up of 15 amino acids. With V trimmed by 4 bases and J by 2 bases, 5 bases remained unmatched. The CDR3 region has the DNA TGTGCCAGCAGCTCCCGACAGGGGAACACAGATACGCAGTATTTT. It encodes CASSSRQGNTDTQYF.

The rearrangement uses TRBV30 and TRBJ1-2; 7 bases agree with TRBD1. V lost 3 bases, J lost 3 bases, and 7 bases stayed unmatched. Germline CDR1 reads GTSNPN; CDR2 reads SVGIG (reference sequence). The CDR3 contains 14 residues. Here the CDR3 DNA reads TGTGCCTGGAGGCCCCCCGGGACAGACTATGGCTACACCTTC. Translation: CAWRPPGTDYGYTF.

This sequence joins TRBV5-4 and TRBJ1-6; 9 bases fit TRBD1. CDR3 size: 16 residues. Germline-derived CDR1 and CDR2 are SGHNT and YYREEE (reference sequence). The ends lost 5 bases at V and 7 bases at J; junction bases unmatched: 10. The CDR3 sequence is CASSTGGADRNSPLHF. The DNA for the CDR3 is TGTGCCAGCAGTACAGGGGGCGCCGACAGAAATTCACCCCTCCACTTT.

The chain employs TRBV19 and TRBJ2-2; D possibly corresponds to TRBD1 (5 bases). The CDR3 covers 13 residues. Looked up from germline, CDR1 is LNHDA and CDR2 is SQIVND (reference sequence). V lost 7 bases, J lost 6 bases, and 12 bases lay in between. CDR3 sequence reads: CASTPEGAGELFF. CDR3 in DNA: TGTGCCAGTACCCCTGAAGGGGCCGGGGAGCTGTTTTTT.

V is TRBV7-2 and J is TRBJ1-6, with 7 nucleotides matching TRBD1. The CDR3 has 15 amino acids. J gave up 1 base and V 4 bases, and 1 base lay outside the gene matches. Germline assignment: CDR1 SGHTA and CDR2 FQGNSA. CDR3 region: CASSSRGSYNSPLHF. The CDR3 nucleotides are TGTGCCAGCAGCTCCAGGGGGTCCTATAATTCACCCCTCCACTTT.

The rearrangement links TRBV7-2 to TRBJ2-5; TRBD2 matches at 12 bases. V lost 1 base and J lost 5; bases outside the gene matches: 5. The CDR3 is 16 amino acids. Germline lookup yields CDR1 SGHTA and CDR2 FQGNSA. The CDR3: CASSLVPSGGAETQYF. CDR3 nucleotide sequence: TGTGCCAGCAGCTTAGTTCCTAGCGGGGGGGCGGAGACCCAGTACTTC.

The rearrangement uses TRBV5-1 and TRBJ2-3, with 9 bases identical to TRBD1. The V segment lost 4 bases and the J segment 2 bases; nucleotides outside the gene matches: 5. The CDR3 has 15 amino acids. Germline-derived CDR1 and CDR2 are SGHRS and YFSETQ. The DNA of the CDR3 is TGCGCCAGCAGCAAGGGACAGGGACACACAGATACGCAGTATTTT. This gives the protein CASSKGQGHTDTQYF.

This chain joins TRBV6-5 and TRBJ2-3; D is unresolved. This CDR3 region has 13 residues. Per germline, CDR1 MNHEY and CDR2 SVGAGI. V lost 0 bases to trimming and J lost 7 bases, with 8 bases between them. In DNA, the CDR3 is TGTGCCAGCAGTTACTCCGATGCGAATACGCAGTATTTT. Amino acid sequence: CASSYSDANTQYF.

This rearrangement joins TRBV11-1 to TRBJ1-1; no clear D. The CDR3 consists of 14 residues. V lost 2 bases and J 6 bases, leaving 13 bases between the germline ends. Germline V gene lookup returns CDR1 SGHAT and CDR2 FQDESV (reference sequence). CDR3 DNA: TGTGCCAGCAGCTTAAACGGATTCGGGGCTGAAGCTTTCTTT. Its protein is CASSLNGFGAEAFF.

DNA for the CDR3: TGTGCCAGCAGCCAGAGGGGGCTAGGAGGCTACACCTTC. It yields the protein CASSQRGLGGYTF. The chain employs TRBV14 and TRBJ1-2; 7 nucleotides agree with TRBD1. Trimming removed 3 bases from V and 8 bases from J; junction bases left unmatched: 6. CDR1 is SGHDN and CDR2 is FVKESK in the germline V gene. The CDR3 totals 13 residues.

The V gene is TRBV7-2, the J gene TRBJ1-1, with D perhaps matching TRBD1 (5 bases). Germline CDR1 is SGHTA and CDR2 is FQGNSA. CDR3 length: 14 residues. Trimming cost V 2 bases and J 4 bases, with 11 bases left between them. In DNA, the CDR3 is TGTGCCAGCAGCTTAAGTTGGGGGGGCACTGAAGCTTTCTTT. It codes for CASSLSWGGTEAFF.

The CDR3: CASSHRGNEQFF. The CDR3 DNA follows: TGTGCCAGCAGTCACCGGGGCAATGAGCAGTTCTTC. The J gene is TRBJ2-1, the V gene TRBV6-5; D is perhaps TRBD2 (5 bases). Germline CDR1 reads MNHEY; CDR2 reads SVGAGI. Trimming removed 5 bases from V and 6 bases from J, with 8 bases in between. The CDR3 runs 12 residues.

The DNA of the CDR3 is TGTGCCAGCAGTGGACAGTACACTGAAGCTTTCTTT. It translates to CASSGQYTEAFF. The V gene is TRBV2, the J gene TRBJ1-1, with TRBD1 as a possible D gene (5 bases). The CDR3 is 12 amino acids. The V gene's germline CDR1 is SNHLY and CDR2 FYNNEI. The germline V and J ends were trimmed by 4 bases and 3 bases, with 6 bases remaining between them.

This sequence joins TRBV6-5 and TRBJ1-2, with a weak D call TRBD1 (6 bases). The CDR3 is made up of 15 amino acids. Trimming cost V 0 bases and J 4 bases, with 12 bases left between them. CDR1 is MNHEY, CDR2 SVGAGI, per germline. The CDR3 nucleotides are TGTGCCAGCAGTTACTCGCCAGGGGCTGGCTATGGCTACACCTTC. Residues: CASSYSPGAGYGYTF.

The chain employs TRBV12-5 and TRBJ2-7; 7 bases are a match to TRBD1. The ends lost 0 bases at V and 3 bases at J; junction bases unmatched: 11. The CDR3 is made up of 17 amino acids. CDR1 and CDR2 (germline): LGHNT, FRNRAP. CDR3 region: CASGLVPPGQTSYEQYF. In DNA, the CDR3 is TGTGCTAGTGGTTTGGTACCCCCGGGACAGACCAGCTACGAGCAGTACTTC.

The V and J genes are TRBV19 and TRBJ2-7; 13 positions match TRBD2. The J segment lost 2 bases and the V segment lost 5 bases, leaving 3 bases of the junction unmatched. The CDR3 sequence is 15 residues long. Germline V gives CDR1 LNHDA, CDR2 SQIVND (reference sequence). CDR3 bases: TGTGCCAGTAGTCGGACTAGCGGGAGAGCCTACGAGCAGTACTTC. Translating gives CASSRTSGRAYEQYF. Full variable domain (outside the CDR3, taken from reference TRBV19 and TRBJ2-7): DGGITQSPKYLFRKEGQNVTLSCEQNLNHDAMYWYRQDPGQGLRLIYYSQIVNDFQKGDIAEGYSVSREKKESFPLTVTSAQKNPTAFYLCASSRTSGRAYEQYFGPGTRLTVT.

This chain connects TRBV15 to TRBJ2-3; 11 bases fit TRBD1. The CDR3 is 16 residues long. The germline CDR1 and CDR2 sequences are LNHNV and YYDKDF (reference sequence). V lost 2 bases, J lost 4 bases, and 5 bases stayed unmatched. The CDR3 nucleotides read TGTGCCACCAGCAGAATCGGGACAGGGGGGGCAGATACGCAGTATTTT. Its protein product is CATSRIGTGGADTQYF.